This T cell receptor beta chain was identified in a study of vaccination effects on CD4 cells after COVID-19. Isolation of CD4+ T cells took place after 10 days of culture. The CDR3 is 16 amino acids. CDR1 MRHNA and CDR2 SNTAGT come from the germline V gene. The trim removed 7 bases at V and 1 base at J, leaving 11 bases unmatched. General study points: Recruitment yielded few convalescent patients, and the study had no early post-infection timepoints.

For this clone: Its antigen is unknown.

Generated by immunoSEQ multiplex PCR, the TCRdb table keeps only in-frame clones and is missing some. The sample gives 40,000 to 60,000 clones, around 74% of which show up once; roughly 8.8% is in the top ten. This TCR was sampled from a human donor who had a prior SARS-CoV-2 infection. The rearrangement links TRBV6-4 to TRBJ2-7, with 9 bases aligning to TRBD2. The starting material was CD4+ T cells from PBMCs cultured without peptide, obtained before COVID-19 vaccination. CDR3 residues: CASNICLAGKSYEQYF. CDR3 nucleotides: TGTGCCAGCAATATCTGTCTAGCGGGGAAATCCTACGAGCAGTACTTC.